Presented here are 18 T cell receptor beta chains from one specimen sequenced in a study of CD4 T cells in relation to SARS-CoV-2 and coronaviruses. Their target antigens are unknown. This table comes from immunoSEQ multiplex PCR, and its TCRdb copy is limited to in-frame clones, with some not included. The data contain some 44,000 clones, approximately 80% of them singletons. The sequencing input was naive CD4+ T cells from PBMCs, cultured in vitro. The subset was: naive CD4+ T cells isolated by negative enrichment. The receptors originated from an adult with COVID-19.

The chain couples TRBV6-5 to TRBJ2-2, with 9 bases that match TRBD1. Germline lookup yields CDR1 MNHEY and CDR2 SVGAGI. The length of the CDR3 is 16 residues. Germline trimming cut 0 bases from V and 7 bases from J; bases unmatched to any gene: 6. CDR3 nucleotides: TGTGCCAGCAGTTACTCGAAACAGGGGGCTGACGGGGAGCTGTTTTTT. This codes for CASSYSKQGADGELFF.

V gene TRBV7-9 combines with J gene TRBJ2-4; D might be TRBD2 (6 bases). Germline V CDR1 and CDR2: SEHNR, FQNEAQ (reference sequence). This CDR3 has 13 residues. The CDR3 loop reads CALGEAAKNIQYF. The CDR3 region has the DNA TGTGCTCTGGGGGAGGCGGCCAAAAACATTCAGTACTTC. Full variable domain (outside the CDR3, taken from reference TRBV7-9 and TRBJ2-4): DTGVSQNPRHKITKRGQNVTFRCDPISEHNRLYWYRQTLGQGPEFLTYFQNEAQLEKSRLLSDRFSAERPKGSFSTLEIQRTEQGDSAMYLCALGEAAKNIQYFGAGTRLSVL.

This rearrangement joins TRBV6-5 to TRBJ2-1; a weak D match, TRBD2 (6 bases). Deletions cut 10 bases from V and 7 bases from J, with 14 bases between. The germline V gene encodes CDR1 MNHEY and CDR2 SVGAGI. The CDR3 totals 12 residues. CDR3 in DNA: TGTGCCACGGTAACTAGCAGGAATGAGCAGTTCTTC. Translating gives CATVTSRNEQFF.

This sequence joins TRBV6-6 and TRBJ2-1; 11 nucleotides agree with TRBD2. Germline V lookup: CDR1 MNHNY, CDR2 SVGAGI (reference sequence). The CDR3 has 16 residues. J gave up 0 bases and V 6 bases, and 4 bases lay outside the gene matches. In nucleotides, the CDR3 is TGTGCCAGCAGAGGACTAGCGGGCCACTCCTACAATGAGCAGTTCTTC. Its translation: CASRGLAGHSYNEQFF.

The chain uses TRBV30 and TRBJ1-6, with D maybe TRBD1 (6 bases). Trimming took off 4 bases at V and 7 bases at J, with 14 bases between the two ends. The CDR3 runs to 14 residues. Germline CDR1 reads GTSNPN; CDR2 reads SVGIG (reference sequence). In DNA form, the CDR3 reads TGTGCCTGGACGCGGACAGCGATGAATTCACCCCTCCACTTT. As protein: CAWTRTAMNSPLHF.

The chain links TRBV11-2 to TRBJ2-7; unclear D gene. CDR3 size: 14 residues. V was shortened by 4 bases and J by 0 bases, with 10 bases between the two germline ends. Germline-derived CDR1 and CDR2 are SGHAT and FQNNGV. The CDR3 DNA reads TGTGCCAGCAGCTCGATCAGGACCTCCTACGAGCAGTACTTC. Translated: CASSSIRTSYEQYF. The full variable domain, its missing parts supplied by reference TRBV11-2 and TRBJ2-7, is EAGVAQSPRYKIIEKRQSVAFWCNPISGHATLYWYQQILGQGPKLLIQFQNNGVVDDSQLPKDRFSAERLKGVDSTLKIQPAKLEDSAVYLCASSSIRTSYEQYFGPGTRLTVT.

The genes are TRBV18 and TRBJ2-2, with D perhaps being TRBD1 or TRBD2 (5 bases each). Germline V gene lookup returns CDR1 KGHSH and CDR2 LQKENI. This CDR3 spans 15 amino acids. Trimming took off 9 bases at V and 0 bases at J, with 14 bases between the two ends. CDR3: CASRPGRTNTGELFF. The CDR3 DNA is TGTGCCAGTCGACCGGGGCGAACGAACACCGGGGAGCTGTTTTTT.

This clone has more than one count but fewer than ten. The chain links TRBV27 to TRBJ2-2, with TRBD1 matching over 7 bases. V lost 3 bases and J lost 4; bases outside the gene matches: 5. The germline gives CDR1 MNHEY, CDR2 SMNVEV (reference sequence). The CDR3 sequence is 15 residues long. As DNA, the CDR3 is TGTGCCAGCAGTTTTCTTGCAGGGGGCACCGGGGAGCTGTTTTTT. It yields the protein CASSFLAGGTGELFF.

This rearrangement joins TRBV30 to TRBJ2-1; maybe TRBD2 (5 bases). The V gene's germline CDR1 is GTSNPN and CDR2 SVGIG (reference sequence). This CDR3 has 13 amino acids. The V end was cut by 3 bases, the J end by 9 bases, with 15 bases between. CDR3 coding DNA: TGTGCCTGGAGCGGGGATGCACGGTTTGAGCAGTTCTTC. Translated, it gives CAWSGDARFEQFF.

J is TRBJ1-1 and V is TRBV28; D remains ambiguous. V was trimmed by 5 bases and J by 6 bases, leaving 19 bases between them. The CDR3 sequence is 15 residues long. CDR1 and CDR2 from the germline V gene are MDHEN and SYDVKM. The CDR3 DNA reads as TGTGCCAGCAGTCCAAGGGTGTGGACTTACGCTGAAGCTTTCTTT. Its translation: CASSPRVWTYAEAFF.

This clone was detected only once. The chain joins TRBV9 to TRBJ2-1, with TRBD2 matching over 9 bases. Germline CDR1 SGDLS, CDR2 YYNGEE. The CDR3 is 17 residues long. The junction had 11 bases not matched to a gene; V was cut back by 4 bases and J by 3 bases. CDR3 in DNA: TGTGCCAGCAGCTCGAAGTCTAGCGGGATCTTCTACAATGAGCAGTTCTTC. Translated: CASSSKSSGIFYNEQFF.

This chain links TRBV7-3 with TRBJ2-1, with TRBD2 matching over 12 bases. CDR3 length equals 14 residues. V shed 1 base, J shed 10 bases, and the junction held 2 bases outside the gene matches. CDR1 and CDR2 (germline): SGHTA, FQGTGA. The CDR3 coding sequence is TGTGCCAGCAGCTTAAGACTAGCGGGGGCAGAGCAGTTCTTC. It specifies CASSLRLAGAEQFF.

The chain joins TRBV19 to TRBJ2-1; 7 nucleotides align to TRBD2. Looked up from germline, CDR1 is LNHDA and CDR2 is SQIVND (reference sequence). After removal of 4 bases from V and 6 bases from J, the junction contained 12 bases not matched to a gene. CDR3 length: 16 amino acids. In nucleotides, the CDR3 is TGTGCCAGTAGTACCACCCCGGGAGGAAAGACCAATGAGCAGTTCTTC. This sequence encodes CASSTTPGGKTNEQFF.

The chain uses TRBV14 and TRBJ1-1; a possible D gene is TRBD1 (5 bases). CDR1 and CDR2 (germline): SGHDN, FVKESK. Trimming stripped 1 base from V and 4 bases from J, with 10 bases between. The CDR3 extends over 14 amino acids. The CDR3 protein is CASSQVRGGTEAFF. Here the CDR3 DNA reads TGTGCCAGCAGCCAAGTTCGGGGGGGCACTGAAGCTTTCTTT. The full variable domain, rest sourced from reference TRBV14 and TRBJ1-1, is EAGVTQFPSHSVIEKGQTVTLRCDPISGHDNLYWYRRVMGKEIKFLLHFVKESKQDESGMPNNRFLAERTGGTYSTLKVQPAELEDSGVYFCASSQVRGGTEAFFGQGTRLTVV.

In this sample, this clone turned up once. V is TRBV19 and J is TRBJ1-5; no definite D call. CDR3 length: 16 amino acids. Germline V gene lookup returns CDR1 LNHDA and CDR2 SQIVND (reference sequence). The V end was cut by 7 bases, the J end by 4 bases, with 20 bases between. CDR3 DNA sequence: TGTGCCAGTAAACCTGGGGAGGGTTATTCTAATCAGCCCCAGCATTTT. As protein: CASKPGEGYSNQPQHF.

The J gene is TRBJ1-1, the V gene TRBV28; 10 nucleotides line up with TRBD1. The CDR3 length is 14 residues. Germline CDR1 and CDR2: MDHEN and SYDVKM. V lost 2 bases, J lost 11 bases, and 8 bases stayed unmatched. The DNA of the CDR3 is TGTGCCAGCAGTTTACCCCAGACAGGGGGCCGGGCTTTCTTT. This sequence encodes CASSLPQTGGRAFF.

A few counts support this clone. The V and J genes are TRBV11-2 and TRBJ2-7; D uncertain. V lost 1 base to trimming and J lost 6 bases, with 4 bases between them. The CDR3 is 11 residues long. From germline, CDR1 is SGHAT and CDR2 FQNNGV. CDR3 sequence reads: CASSLAFEQYF. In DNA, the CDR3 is TGTGCCAGCAGCTTAGCTTTCGAGCAGTACTTC.

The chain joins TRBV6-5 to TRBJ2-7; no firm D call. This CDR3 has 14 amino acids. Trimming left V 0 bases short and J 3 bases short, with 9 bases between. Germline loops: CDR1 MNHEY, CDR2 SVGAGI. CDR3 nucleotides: TGTGCCAGCAGTTACTCGAAGAACGGCTACGAGCAGTACTTC. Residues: CASSYSKNGYEQYF.